A selection of T cell receptor beta chains follows, all from one sample in a study of cytomegalovirus exposure and HLA in healthy donors. TCRdb's copy holds only in-frame clones and misses some; the assay was immunoSEQ multiplex PCR. The sample yields 100,000 or so clones, roughly 80% seen once. Sequences were obtained from PBMCs. These receptors were taken from a man aged 25 to 40 in good health and CMV-seropositive. Each CDR3 is given with its conserved first and last residue. The D gene is left open where the match is weak. Size tells how often a clone was seen (once, few, many) or the class of an expanded clone, and some rows leave it out.

CDR3nt: TGTGCCAGCAGCTTTCGGACAGGGGGCTGGGTGAACACTGAAGCTTTCTTT
CDR3aa: CASSFRTGGWVNTEAFF
v_gene: TRBV5-8
j_gene: TRBJ1-1
abundance: NA
d_gene: TRBD1

CDR3nt: TGTGCCAGCAGCTTATCCGGCGAGCAGTACTTC
CDR3aa: CASSLSGEQYF
v_gene: TRBV5-4
j_gene: TRBJ2-7
abundance: NA
d_gene: NA

CDR3nt: TGTGCCTCCAGTGGGGACAGGTTATATGGCTACACCTTC
CDR3aa: CASSGDRLYGYTF
v_gene: TRBV19
j_gene: TRBJ1-2
abundance: NA
d_gene: TRBD1

CDR3nt: TGTGCCAGCAGCTTAGATATGCGAGGGAACCGGGACACTGAAGCTTTCTTT
CDR3aa: CASSLDMRGNRDTEAFF
v_gene: TRBV11-2
j_gene: TRBJ1-1
abundance: few
d_gene: NA

CDR3nt: TGTGCCAGTAGCGCCGGGACAGGCTATGGCTACACCTTC
CDR3aa: CASSAGTGYGYTF
v_gene: TRBV19
j_gene: TRBJ1-2
abundance: NA
d_gene: TRBD1

CDR3nt: TGTGCCAGCAGTGAATCATTAGCGGGGGCAAACATTCAGTACTTC
CDR3aa: CASSESLAGANIQYF
v_gene: TRBV6-1
j_gene: TRBJ2-4
abundance: NA
d_gene: TRBD2

CDR3nt: TGTTCCAGCAGCGACCGGGACAGGGGGCAATACGAGCAGTACTTC
CDR3aa: CSSSDRDRGQYEQYF
v_gene: TRBV7-9
j_gene: TRBJ2-7
abundance: once
d_gene: TRBD1

CDR3nt: TGTGCCAGTAGTATCGAGGGAGCGGGGGGAGGTGAGCAGTTCTTC
CDR3aa: CASSIEGAGGGEQFF
v_gene: TRBV19
j_gene: TRBJ2-1
abundance: few
d_gene: TRBD2

CDR3nt: TGTGCCAGCACCGACCCGGCGGGCACCGGGGAGCTGTTTTTT
CDR3aa: CASTDPAGTGELFF
v_gene: TRBV6-6
j_gene: TRBJ2-2
abundance: few
d_gene: NA

CDR3nt: TGTGCCAGTTTCCCGCAAGGGGGCTGGATAACCGGGGAGCTGTTTTTT
CDR3aa: CASFPQGGWITGELFF
v_gene: TRBV19
j_gene: TRBJ2-2
abundance: NA
d_gene: TRBD1

CDR3nt: TGTGCCAGTAGTATGACGATACCGGACAGGGTGAATCAGCCCCAGCATTTT
CDR3aa: CASSMTIPDRVNQPQHF
v_gene: TRBV19
j_gene: TRBJ1-5
abundance: NA
d_gene: TRBD1

CDR3nt: TGTGCCAGTAGTCCCGGACTCTACTACGAGCAGTACTTC
CDR3aa: CASSPGLYYEQYF
v_gene: TRBV19
j_gene: TRBJ2-7
abundance: NA
d_gene: NA

CDR3nt: TGTGCCAGCAGCTCGCCGTGGCAGATTGCTCCCGAAAAACTGTTTTTT
CDR3aa: CASSSPWQIAPEKLFF
v_gene: TRBV21-1
j_gene: TRBJ1-4
abundance: NA
d_gene: NA

CDR3nt: TGTGCCAGCAGTGCAGGACAGGAGGTAGAAAAACTGTTTTTT
CDR3aa: CASSAGQEVEKLFF
v_gene: TRBV6-1
j_gene: TRBJ1-4
abundance: many
d_gene: TRBD1

CDR3nt: TGCGCCAGCAGCCAAGACGCGGCAGGCACAGATACGCAGTATTTT
CDR3aa: CASSQDAAGTDTQYF
v_gene: TRBV4-3
j_gene: TRBJ2-3
abundance: NA
d_gene: NA

CDR3nt: TGTGCCAGCAGTTTGAGACAGGGGGCCATCTACGAGCAGTACTTC
CDR3aa: CASSLRQGAIYEQYF
v_gene: TRBV6-5
j_gene: TRBJ2-7
abundance: NA
d_gene: TRBD1

CDR3nt: TGTGCCACCGCTAAACGGGGTCTTACAGATACGCAGTATTTT
CDR3aa: CATAKRGLTDTQYF
v_gene: TRBV10-3
j_gene: TRBJ2-3
abundance: NA
d_gene: NA

CDR3nt: TGTGCCAGTAGTCTACTAACAACTAATGAAAAACTGTTTTTT
CDR3aa: CASSLLTTNEKLFF
v_gene: TRBV19
j_gene: TRBJ1-4
abundance: NA
d_gene: NA

CDR3nt: TGTGCCAGCAGTGAAGCGATGGGACAGGGCGCCGGGGAGCTGTTTTTT
CDR3aa: CASSEAMGQGAGELFF
v_gene: TRBV6-1
j_gene: TRBJ2-2
abundance: NA
d_gene: TRBD1

CDR3nt: TGTGCCAGCAGCTTAATGTGGTTCGACAGGGAATTCTACGAGCAGTACTTC
CDR3aa: CASSLMWFDREFYEQYF
v_gene: TRBV7-9
j_gene: TRBJ2-7
abundance: NA
d_gene: TRBD1

CDR3nt: TGTGCCAGCAGTGATTGGACAGGGGAAGGTGAGCAGTTCTTC
CDR3aa: CASSDWTGEGEQFF
v_gene: TRBV2
j_gene: TRBJ2-1
abundance: once
d_gene: TRBD1

CDR3nt: TGTGCCAGCAGTCCTCTGCCCTCACTGGAAGCTTTCTTT
CDR3aa: CASSPLPSLEAFF
v_gene: TRBV5-6
j_gene: TRBJ1-1
abundance: NA
d_gene: NA

CDR3nt: TGCGCCAGCAGCCAAGATAGGGGGCTAACTAATGAAAAACTGTTTTTT
CDR3aa: CASSQDRGLTNEKLFF
v_gene: TRBV4-1
j_gene: TRBJ1-4
abundance: NA
d_gene: TRBD1

CDR3nt: TGTGCCAGCTCACCCCCGGGACTAGACACAGATACGCAGTATTTT
CDR3aa: CASSPPGLDTDTQYF
v_gene: TRBV18
j_gene: TRBJ2-3
abundance: few
d_gene: TRBD2

CDR3nt: TGTGCCAGCAGTACTCCAGGGCATTGGGAGCAGTACTTC
CDR3aa: CASSTPGHWEQYF
v_gene: TRBV28
j_gene: TRBJ2-7
abundance: few
d_gene: NA

CDR3nt: TGTGCCAGCAGTTTAGCTGGCGCGGGGGGCTACACCTTC
CDR3aa: CASSLAGAGGYTF
v_gene: TRBV28
j_gene: TRBJ1-2
abundance: NA
d_gene: NA

CDR3nt: TGCGCCAGCAGCTTGCCTCGGGGACAGCCCGGGCTCGGGTCCTACGAGCAGTACTTC
CDR3aa: CASSLPRGQPGLGSYEQYF
v_gene: TRBV5-1
j_gene: TRBJ2-7
abundance: NA
d_gene: TRBD1

CDR3nt: TGTGCCAGTAGTTTGTTCGGAGGGATGGGGGCTGAAGCTTTCTTT
CDR3aa: CASSLFGGMGAEAFF
v_gene: TRBV19
j_gene: TRBJ1-1
abundance: NA
d_gene: NA

CDR3nt: TGTGCCAGCAGCAGACCCGGACAGACCGGGGAGCTGTTTTTT
CDR3aa: CASSRPGQTGELFF
v_gene: TRBV9
j_gene: TRBJ2-2
abundance: NA
d_gene: NA

CDR3nt: TGCGCCAGCAGCTTGGGGGGCGGGACAGGGCAGGACATTCAGTACTTC
CDR3aa: CASSLGGGTGQDIQYF
v_gene: TRBV5-1
j_gene: TRBJ2-4
abundance: NA
d_gene: TRBD1

CDR3nt: TGTGCCAGCAGATTTCCGGGGGGGGACTATGGCTACACCTTC
CDR3aa: CASRFPGGDYGYTF
v_gene: TRBV28
j_gene: TRBJ1-2
abundance: NA
d_gene: NA

CDR3nt: TGTGCCACCAGCAGAGGGGGACAGATCAGCGCAGATACGCAGTATTTT
CDR3aa: CATSRGGQISADTQYF
v_gene: TRBV15
j_gene: TRBJ2-3
abundance: NA
d_gene: TRBD1

CDR3nt: TGCAGCGTAGACGTTAGGGGGCGCGCGAAGACCCAGTACTTC
CDR3aa: CSVDVRGRAKTQYF
v_gene: TRBV29-1
j_gene: TRBJ2-5
abundance: NA
d_gene: TRBD1

CDR3nt: TGTGCCACCAGCAGAGGCTCCGGGACAGGCACAGATACGCAGTATTTT
CDR3aa: CATSRGSGTGTDTQYF
v_gene: TRBV15
j_gene: TRBJ2-3
abundance: NA
d_gene: TRBD1

CDR3nt: TGTGCCAGCAGTGGACTAGCGGGGGGTCATGAGCAGTTCTTC
CDR3aa: CASSGLAGGHEQFF
v_gene: TRBV6-1
j_gene: TRBJ2-1
abundance: NA
d_gene: TRBD2

CDR3nt: TGTGCCGGCAGACAGGGGGCGGACACCGGGGAGCTGTTTTTT
CDR3aa: CAGRQGADTGELFF
v_gene: TRBV6-1
j_gene: TRBJ2-2
abundance: NA
d_gene: TRBD1

CDR3nt: TGTGCCAGCCAATCTCTCCTCGGGGGGACTTACAATGAGCAGTTCTTC
CDR3aa: CASQSLLGGTYNEQFF
v_gene: TRBV27
j_gene: TRBJ2-1
abundance: NA
d_gene: TRBD2

CDR3nt: TGCGCCAGCAGCCATTCCTCCGAGCCCAGCGGGGTTTACTACGAGCAGTACTTC
CDR3aa: CASSHSSEPSGVYYEQYF
v_gene: TRBV4-1
j_gene: TRBJ2-7
abundance: NA
d_gene: TRBD2

CDR3nt: TGCGCCAGCAGCTTGAGTTCTAGGAACACCGGGGAGCTGTTTTTT
CDR3aa: CASSLSSRNTGELFF
v_gene: TRBV5-1
j_gene: TRBJ2-2
abundance: NA
d_gene: NA

CDR3nt: TGTGCCAGCACGGAGGGCAGAGGAAACACCATATATTTT
CDR3aa: CASTEGRGNTIYF
v_gene: TRBV6-5
j_gene: TRBJ1-3
abundance: NA
d_gene: NA

CDR3nt: TGCAGCGTTGATGGCGGGAACTACGAGCAGTACTTC
CDR3aa: CSVDGGNYEQYF
v_gene: TRBV29-1
j_gene: TRBJ2-7
abundance: NA
d_gene: NA